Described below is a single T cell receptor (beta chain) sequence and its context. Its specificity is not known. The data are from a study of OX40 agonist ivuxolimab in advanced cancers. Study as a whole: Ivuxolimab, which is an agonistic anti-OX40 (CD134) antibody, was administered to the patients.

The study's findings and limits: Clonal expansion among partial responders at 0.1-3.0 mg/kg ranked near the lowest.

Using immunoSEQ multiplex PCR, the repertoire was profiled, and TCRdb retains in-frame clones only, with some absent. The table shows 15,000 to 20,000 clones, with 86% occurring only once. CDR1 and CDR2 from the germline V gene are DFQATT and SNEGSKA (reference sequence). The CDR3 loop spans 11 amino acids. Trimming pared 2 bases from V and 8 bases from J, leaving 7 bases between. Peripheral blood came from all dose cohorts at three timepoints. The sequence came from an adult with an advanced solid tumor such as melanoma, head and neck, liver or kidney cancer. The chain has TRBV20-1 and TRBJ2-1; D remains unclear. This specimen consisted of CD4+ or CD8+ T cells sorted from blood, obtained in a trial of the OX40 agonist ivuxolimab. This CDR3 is CSARYPDEQFF. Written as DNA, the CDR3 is TGCAGTGCTAGATACCCGGATGAGCAGTTCTTC.